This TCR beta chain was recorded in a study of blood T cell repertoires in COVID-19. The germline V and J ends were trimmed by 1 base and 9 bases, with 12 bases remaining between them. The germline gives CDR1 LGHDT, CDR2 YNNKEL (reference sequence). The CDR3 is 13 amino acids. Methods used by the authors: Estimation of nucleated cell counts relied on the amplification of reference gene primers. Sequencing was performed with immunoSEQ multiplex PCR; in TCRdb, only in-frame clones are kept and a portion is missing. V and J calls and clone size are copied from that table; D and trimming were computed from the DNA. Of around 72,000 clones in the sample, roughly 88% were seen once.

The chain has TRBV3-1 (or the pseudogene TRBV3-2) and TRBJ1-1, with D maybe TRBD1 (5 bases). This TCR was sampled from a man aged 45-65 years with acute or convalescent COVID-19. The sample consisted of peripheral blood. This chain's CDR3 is CASSQGAQVQAFF. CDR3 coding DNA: TGTGCCAGCAGCCAAGGGGCACAGGTTCAAGCTTTCTTT.